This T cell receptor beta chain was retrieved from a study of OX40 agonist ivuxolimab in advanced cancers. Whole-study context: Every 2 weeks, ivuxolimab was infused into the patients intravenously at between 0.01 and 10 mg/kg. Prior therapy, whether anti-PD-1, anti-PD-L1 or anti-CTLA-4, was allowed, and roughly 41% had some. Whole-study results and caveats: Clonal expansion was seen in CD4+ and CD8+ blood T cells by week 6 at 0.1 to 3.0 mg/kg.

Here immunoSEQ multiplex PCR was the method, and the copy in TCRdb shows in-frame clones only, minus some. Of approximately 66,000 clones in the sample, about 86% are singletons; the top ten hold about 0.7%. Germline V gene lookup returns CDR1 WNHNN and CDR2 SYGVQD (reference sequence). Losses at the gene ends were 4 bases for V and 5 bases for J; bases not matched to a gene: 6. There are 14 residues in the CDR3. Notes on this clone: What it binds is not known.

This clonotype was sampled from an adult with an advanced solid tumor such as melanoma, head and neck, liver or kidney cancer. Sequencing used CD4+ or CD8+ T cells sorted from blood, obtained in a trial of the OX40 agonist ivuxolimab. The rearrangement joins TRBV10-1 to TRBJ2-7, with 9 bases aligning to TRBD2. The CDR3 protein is CASSVGGRAHEQYF. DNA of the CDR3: TGCGCCAGCAGTGTCGGCGGGAGGGCCCACGAGCAGTACTTC.